The sample holds many counts of the clone carrying this TCR beta chain. What it recognizes is unknown. CDR3 size: 16 residues. The germline gives CDR1 SGHTA, CDR2 FQGNSA. The V segment lost 2 bases and the J segment 2 bases; nucleotides outside the gene matches: 3. The data were obtained in a study of T-cell memory formation after mild COVID-19. A 5'RACE reaction primed in the constant segment made cDNA libraries of TCR alpha and TCR beta, and these carried sample barcodes and UMIs. TCRdb re-called the 5' RACE reads through MiXCR, storing one row per CDR3 protein. The sample consists of hundreds of thousands of distinct CDR3 sequences, about a sixth of them appearing once. Overall study results and limits: In pre-infection memory, a portion of responding clones appeared, which suggested that cross-reactive memory joined. Among contracting clones, CD4+ were mainly CM/EM and CD8+ enriched in EMRA.

The genes are TRBV7-2 and TRBJ2-2, with TRBD2 matching over 9 bases. Sequences were obtained from PBMCs or a T cell subset sorted from them (not recorded which). The origin of this receptor is a man aged 18-30 years who had mild COVID-19 (a few samples of this study predate the infection). Cell type and time point are not known. In DNA form, the CDR3 reads TGTGCCAGCAGCTTATCTAGCGGGACAAACACCGGGGAGCTGTTTTTT. Its protein product is CASSLSSGTNTGELFF.